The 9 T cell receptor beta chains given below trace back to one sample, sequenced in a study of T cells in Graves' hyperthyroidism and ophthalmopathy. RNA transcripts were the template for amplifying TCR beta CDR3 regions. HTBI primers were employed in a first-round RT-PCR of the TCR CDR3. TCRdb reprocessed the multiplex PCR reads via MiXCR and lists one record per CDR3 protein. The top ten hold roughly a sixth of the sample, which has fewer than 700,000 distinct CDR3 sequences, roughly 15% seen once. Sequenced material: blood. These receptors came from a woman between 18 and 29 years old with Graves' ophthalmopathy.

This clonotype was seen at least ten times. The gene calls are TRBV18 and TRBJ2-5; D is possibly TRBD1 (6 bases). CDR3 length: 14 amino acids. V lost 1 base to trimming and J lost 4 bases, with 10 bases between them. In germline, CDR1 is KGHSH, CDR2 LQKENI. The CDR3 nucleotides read TGTGCCAGCTCACCACGGGACACAATAGAGACCCAGTACTTC. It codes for CASSPRDTIETQYF.

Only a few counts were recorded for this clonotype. CDR3 loop: CASSLEQGGNQPQHF. CDR3 DNA sequence: TGTGCCAGCAGCCTTGAACAGGGAGGAAATCAGCCCCAGCATTTT. V gene TRBV6-2 or TRBV6-3 combines with J gene TRBJ1-5; possibly TRBD1 for D (6 bases). Germline assignment: CDR1 MNHEY and CDR2 SVGEGT. The CDR3 extends over 15 amino acids. The germline V and J ends were trimmed by 6 bases and 4 bases, with 16 bases remaining between them.

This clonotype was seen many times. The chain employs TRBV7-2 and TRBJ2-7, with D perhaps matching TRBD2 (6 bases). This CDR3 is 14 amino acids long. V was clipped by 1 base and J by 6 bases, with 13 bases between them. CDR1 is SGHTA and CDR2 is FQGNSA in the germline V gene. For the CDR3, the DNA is TGTGCCAGCAGCTTAGGACTAGGTCCTACCGAGCAGTACTTC. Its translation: CASSLGLGPTEQYF.

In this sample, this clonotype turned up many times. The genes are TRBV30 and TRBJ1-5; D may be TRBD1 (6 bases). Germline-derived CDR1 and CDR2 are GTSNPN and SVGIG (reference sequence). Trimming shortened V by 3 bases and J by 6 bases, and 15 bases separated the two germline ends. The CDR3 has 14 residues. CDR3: CAWSLGGAGQPQHF. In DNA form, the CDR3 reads TGTGCCTGGAGCCTAGGGGGGGCTGGTCAGCCCCAGCATTTT.

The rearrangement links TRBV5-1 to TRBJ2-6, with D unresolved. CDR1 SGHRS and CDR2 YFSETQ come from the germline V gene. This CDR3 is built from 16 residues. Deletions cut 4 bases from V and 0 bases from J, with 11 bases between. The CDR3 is CASSSTGSSGANVLTF. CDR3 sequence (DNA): TGCGCCAGCAGCAGCACCGGCAGCTCTGGGGCCAACGTCCTGACTTTC.

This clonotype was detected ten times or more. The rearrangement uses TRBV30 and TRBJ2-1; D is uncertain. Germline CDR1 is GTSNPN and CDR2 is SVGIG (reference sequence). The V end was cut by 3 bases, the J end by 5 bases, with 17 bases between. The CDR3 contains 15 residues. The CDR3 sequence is CAWSVEDGQNNEQFF. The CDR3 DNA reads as TGTGCCTGGAGCGTAGAGGACGGTCAAAACAATGAGCAGTTCTTC.

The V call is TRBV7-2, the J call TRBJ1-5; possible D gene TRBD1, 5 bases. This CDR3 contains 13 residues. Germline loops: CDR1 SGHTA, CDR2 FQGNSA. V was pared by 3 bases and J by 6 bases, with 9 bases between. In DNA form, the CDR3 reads TGTGCCAGCAGCTTCTGGGGGAGTCAGCCCCAGCATTTT. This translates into CASSFWGSQPQHF.

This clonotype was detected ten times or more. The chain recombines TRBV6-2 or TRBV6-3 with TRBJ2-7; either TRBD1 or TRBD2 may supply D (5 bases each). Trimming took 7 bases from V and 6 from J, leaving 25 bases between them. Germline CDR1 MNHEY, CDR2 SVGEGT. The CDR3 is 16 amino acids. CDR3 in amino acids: CASNPGRGREVVEQYF. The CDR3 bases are TGTGCCAGCAACCCGGGTAGGGGACGAGAGGTTGTCGAGCAGTACTTC.

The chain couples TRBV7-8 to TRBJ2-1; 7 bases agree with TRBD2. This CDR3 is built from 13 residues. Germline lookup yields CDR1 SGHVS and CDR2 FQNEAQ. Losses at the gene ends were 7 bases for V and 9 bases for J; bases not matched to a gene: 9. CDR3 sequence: CASMAGELTEQFF. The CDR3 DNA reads TGTGCCAGCATGGCGGGAGAACTTACTGAGCAGTTCTTC.